This T cell receptor (beta chain) was recovered during a study of regulatory T cells in long-lasting Graves disease. Across the study: Those with persistent Graves' disease had received antithyroid drugs for over 5 years with positive TSH receptor antibodies. Study-level findings and limits: Small sample size may have lowered accuracy. Persistent disease favored TRBV28, TRBJ1-2 and TRBJ2-5.

Specified time point: persistent/refractory GD, antithyroid drugs over 5 years with positive TRAb. Generation of the TCR library employed RNA extracted from PBMCs. HTBI primers from iRepertoire and Arm-PCR of CDR3 regions yielded the TCR beta libraries. TCRdb called the multiplex PCR reads again in MiXCR, with one record for every CDR3 protein. The repertoire includes around 460,000 distinct CDR3 sequences, 20% to 25% of them detected once, and over 6% sits in the top ten. Of note for this clonotype: Its antigen is currently unknown. At one end, the junction sequence differs from germline, possibly due to a read error.

Looked up from germline, CDR1 is LNHNV and CDR2 is YYDKDF (reference sequence). The CDR3 extends over 15 amino acids. The specimen comprised peripheral blood mononuclear cells (PBMCs), sampled when the disease was refractory, from a patient treated with antithyroid drugs. This chain uses TRBV15 with TRBJ2-3; 11 nucleotides line up with TRBD1. The sequence came from a female donor with Graves disease. The DNA for the CDR3 is TGTGCCACCAGCAGAGGTCCGGGACAGGGGGAGACCCGGTACTTC. This sequence encodes CATSRGPGQGETRYF.